This entry features one T cell receptor (beta chain) sequence. Its cognate antigen is unknown. This CDR3 contains 11 residues. Germline V gene data show CDR1 as GTSNPN and CDR2 as SVGIG (reference sequence). This entry comes from a study of beta chain features in type 1 diabetes. Findings and limits, study-wide: A moderate, significant TCRB CDR3 shortening appeared in type 1 diabetes across four CD4+ subsets.

Expressed TCRB transcripts were sequenced after all isolated RNA was converted to cDNA. Profiling relied on immunoSEQ multiplex PCR, and the TCRdb table lists in-frame clones only, not all of them. The sample contains nearly 700,000 clones, around 15% of which appear only once. V usage is TRBV30 and J usage is TRBJ2-7; D perhaps matches TRBD1 (6 bases). The sample consisted of naive CD4+ T cells from blood. This clonotype originated in a man between 18 and 35 years old with type 1 diabetes. CDR3 region: CAIRDNYEQYF. CDR3 bases: TGTGCTATAAGGGACAACTACGAGCAGTACTTC.